These 7 T cell receptor beta chains came from one sample sequenced in a study of cytomegalovirus exposure and HLA in healthy donors. PCR was performed using 60 Vbeta and 13 Jbeta primers. The repertoire was sequenced with immunoSEQ multiplex PCR; TCRdb's copy has only in-frame clones and lacks some. The data show roughly 130,000 clones, with almost 85% seen just once and approximately 3% held by the top ten. Sequenced: PBMCs. The receptors were gathered from a boy younger than 10 in good health and CMV-seronegative.

The chain uses TRBV7-3 and TRBJ1-1; 9 positions match TRBD1. V gave up 4 bases and J gave up 4 bases; unmatched junction bases: 4. Germline assignment: CDR1 SGHTA and CDR2 FQGTGA. The CDR3 extends over 14 amino acids. CDR3 protein: CASSWTGEGTEAFF. CDR3 sequence (DNA): TGTGCCAGCAGCTGGACAGGGGAGGGCACTGAAGCTTTCTTT.

The chain carries TRBV12-5 and TRBJ2-1, with D possibly being TRBD2 (7 bases). V was pared by 0 bases and J by 6 bases, with 18 bases between. CDR3 size: 17 residues. Germline loops: CDR1 LGHNT, CDR2 FRNRAP. CDR3: CASGLVGGGAGVNEQFF. In DNA form, the CDR3 reads TGTGCTAGTGGTTTGGTAGGAGGGGGGGCTGGTGTCAATGAGCAGTTCTTC.

The genes are TRBV5-1 and TRBJ1-4, with TRBD1 as a possible D gene (5 bases). The CDR3 extends over 17 amino acids. In germline, CDR1 is SGHRS, CDR2 YFSETQ. V was clipped by 0 bases and J by 8 bases, with 20 bases between them. CDR3 DNA: TGCGCCAGCAGCTTGGGAAGTGGGGCCCGTCTAGGAGAAAAACTGTTTTTT. As protein: CASSLGSGARLGEKLFF.

V usage is TRBV4-3 and J usage is TRBJ2-3; TRBD2 matches 8 bases. The CDR3 covers 17 residues. Germline V CDR1 and CDR2: LGHNA, YSLEER. With V trimmed by 0 bases and J by 7 bases, 12 bases remained unmatched. In DNA, the CDR3 is TGCGCCAGCAGCCAAGATTCCGGTAGCGGGGCTTATAATACGCAGTATTTT. This translates into CASSQDSGSGAYNTQYF.

This chain uses TRBV5-1 with TRBJ2-3, with D maybe TRBD2 (6 bases). There are 13 residues in the CDR3. In germline, CDR1 is SGHRS, CDR2 YFSETQ. V was shortened by 8 bases and J by 3 bases, with 13 bases between the two germline ends. The CDR3 protein is CASNRDLTDTQYF. The CDR3 DNA follows: TGCGCCAGTAACCGGGACTTAACAGATACGCAGTATTTT.

V gene TRBV7-2 combines with J gene TRBJ1-5; no clear D. The CDR3 is made up of 15 amino acids. Per germline, CDR1 SGHTA and CDR2 FQGNSA. V was trimmed by 5 bases and J by 1 base, leaving 12 bases between them. The CDR3 DNA reads as TGTGCCAGCAGCACAAGCGCCGGGAGCAATCAGCCCCAGCATTTT. Translated, it gives CASSTSAGSNQPQHF.

This clone was seen only a few times. The chain carries TRBV18 and TRBJ2-3; 13 positions match TRBD2. After removal of 3 bases from V and 3 bases from J, the junction contained 3 bases not matched to a gene. There are 16 residues in the CDR3. From germline, CDR1 is KGHSH and CDR2 LQKENI. The CDR3 spells CASSPTSGGNTDTQYF. In DNA, the CDR3 is TGTGCCAGCTCACCGACTAGCGGGGGGAATACAGATACGCAGTATTTT.